One and the same sample provided the 7 T cell receptor beta chains below, sequenced in a study of blood T cell repertoires in COVID-19. TCRdb's copy holds only in-frame clones and misses some; the assay was immunoSEQ multiplex PCR. The table has roughly 230,000 clones, just under 85% seen once. The material sequenced was peripheral blood. The receptor source for this set is a woman aged 60 to 75 with active or convalescent COVID-19.

The V and J genes are TRBV15 and TRBJ2-5, with 7 nucleotides matching TRBD1. V lost 3 bases and J lost 5; bases outside the gene matches: 9. This CDR3 comprises 15 residues. The V gene's germline CDR1 is LNHNV and CDR2 YYDKDF (reference sequence). The CDR3 DNA reads as TGTGCCACCAGCAGCCGACAGGGATTAGGGGAGACCCAGTACTTC. It translates to CATSSRQGLGETQYF.

In DNA, the CDR3 is TGTGCCAGCAGCTTAGGCACAGCTTACAATGAGCAGTTCTTC. Its translation: CASSLGTAYNEQFF. The chain joins TRBV7-6 to TRBJ2-1; no clear D gene. Germline CDR1 reads SGHVS; CDR2 reads FNYEAQ. The CDR3 consists of 14 residues. Trimming shortened V by 1 base and J by 4 bases, and 8 bases separated the two germline ends.

The chain carries TRBV21-1 and TRBJ2-5; the table's D call, TRBD2, was not checked against the DNA. TRBV21-1 is a recognized pseudogene. This CDR3 is 10 amino acids long. In DNA form, the CDR3 reads TGTGCCAGCCTCGAAGAGACCCAGTACTTC. Amino acid sequence: CASLEETQYF.

The CDR3 is CASSDSVAGSTDTQYF. The CDR3 DNA is TGTGCCAGCAGTGACTCGGTAGCGGGTAGCACAGATACGCAGTATTTT. The rearrangement joins TRBV6-4 to TRBJ2-3, with TRBD2 identical over 7 bases. The ends lost 0 bases at V and 0 bases at J; junction bases unmatched: 3. Per the germline V gene, CDR1 is MRHNA and CDR2 is SNTAGT. This CDR3 contains 16 residues.

This chain connects TRBV19 to TRBJ2-4, with 13 bases fitting TRBD2. CDR1 is LNHDA and CDR2 is SQIVND in the germline V gene (reference sequence). The CDR3 has 14 residues. The junction had 5 bases not matched to a gene; V was cut back by 9 bases and J by 6 bases. The CDR3 DNA reads as TGTGCCAGCACTAGCGGGGGGGCTGGAAACATTCAGTACTTC. Residues: CASTSGGAGNIQYF. Filled out from reference TRBV19 and TRBJ2-4, the complete variable domain reads DGGITQSPKYLFRKEGQNVTLSCEQNLNHDAMYWYRQDPGQGLRLIYYSQIVNDFQKGDIAEGYSVSREKKESFPLTVTSAQKNPTAFYLCASTSGGAGNIQYFGAGTRLSVL.

The V call is TRBV6-6, the J call TRBJ2-1; 10 positions agree with TRBD2. In germline, CDR1 is MNHNY, CDR2 SVGAGI (reference sequence). With V trimmed by 7 bases and J by 7 bases, 10 bases remained unmatched. The CDR3 length is 15 residues. The DNA of the CDR3 is TGTGCCAGCACCGGGGGGGGACTAGCGAAAAATGAGCAGTTCTTC. Protein: CASTGGGLAKNEQFF.

The chain is built from TRBV6-5 and TRBJ1-2, with a weak D call TRBD1 (5 bases). Germline V lookup: CDR1 MNHEY, CDR2 SVGAGI. The CDR3 totals 10 residues. The V end was cut by 10 bases, the J end by 4 bases, with 7 bases between. CDR3 in amino acids: CATGGYGYTF. CDR3 DNA: TGTGCCACCGGGGGCTATGGCTACACCTTC.